The 21 T cell receptor beta chains below all came from one sample that was sequenced in a study of identical twins. Each CDR3 protein is one row after TCRdb ran MiXCR on the 5' RACE reads. The data show 550,000 to 700,000 distinct CDR3 sequences, over 8.5% seen once. The sample was also reused in another study, on yellow fever vaccine responses in identical twins.

Sequences were obtained from PBMCs. The receptors shown here come from a woman aged 18-29 years in good health.

There are many counts of this clonotype. V usage is TRBV7-9 and J usage is TRBJ2-3, with 12 nucleotides matching TRBD2. Germline CDR1 reads SEHNR; CDR2 reads FQNEAQ (reference sequence). The length of the CDR3 is 17 residues. Germline trimming cut 4 bases from V and 4 bases from J; bases unmatched to any gene: 9. The DNA for the CDR3 is TGTGCCAGCAGCTCTCCGACTAGCGGGGGCTACCCAGATACGCAGTATTTT. Residues: CASSSPTSGGYPDTQYF. The whole variable domain, filled in from reference TRBV7-9 and TRBJ2-3, reads DTGVSQNPRHKITKRGQNVTFRCDPISEHNRLYWYRQTLGQGPEFLTYFQNEAQLEKSRLLSDRFSAERPKGSFSTLEIQRTEQGDSAMYLCASSSPTSGGYPDTQYFGPGTRLTVL.

This clonotype was seen many times. V gene TRBV5-1 combines with J gene TRBJ1-6; 8 bases match TRBD1. The CDR3 runs 18 residues. CDR1 is SGHRS, CDR2 YFSETQ, per germline. V was pared by 5 bases and J by 1 base, with 11 bases of the junction left unmatched. The CDR3 DNA reads TGCGCCAGCAGTATTCGCGGACAGGGAGGGTCCTATAATTCACCCCTCCACTTT. As protein: CASSIRGQGGSYNSPLHF.

In nucleotides, the CDR3 is TGCGCCAGCAGCCTACTGCCGGACAGGGACGAGCAGTACTTC. Its protein is CASSLLPDRDEQYF. V gene TRBV5-1 combines with J gene TRBJ2-7, with TRBD1 matching 8 bases. This CDR3 has 14 amino acids. Germline values: CDR1 SGHRS, CDR2 YFSETQ. V shed 4 bases, J shed 5 bases, and the junction held 8 bases outside the gene matches.

Ten or more counts support this clonotype. The CDR3 protein is CASVSGGPYNEQFF. CDR3 nucleotide sequence: TGTGCCAGCGTTAGCGGGGGTCCCTACAATGAGCAGTTCTTC. J is TRBJ2-1 and V is TRBV12-3 or TRBV12-4; 9 bases map to TRBD2. The CDR3 spans 14 residues. J lost 2 bases, V lost 8 bases, and 4 bases had no gene match.

This clonotype was detected ten times or more. This chain connects TRBV27 to TRBJ2-7; 8 nucleotides line up with TRBD1. The ends lost 6 bases at V and 6 bases at J; junction bases unmatched: 7. Germline CDR1 is MNHEY and CDR2 is SMNVEV (reference sequence). The CDR3 has 13 residues. CDR3 sequence: CASSLTGGAEQYF. CDR3 in DNA: TGTGCCAGCAGCTTAACAGGGGGAGCCGAGCAGTACTTC.

This clonotype was seen ten or more times. The chain carries TRBV9 and TRBJ2-3, with a possible D match to TRBD1 (6 bases). Trimming pared 4 bases from V and 0 bases from J, leaving 12 bases between. The CDR3 loop spans 15 amino acids. Germline CDR1 SGDLS, CDR2 YYNGEE. The CDR3 loop is CASSPLRGSTDTQYF. The CDR3 DNA sequence: TGTGCCAGCAGCCCCTTAAGGGGGAGCACAGATACGCAGTATTTT.

This clonotype was detected only a few times. The chain is built from TRBV5-1 and TRBJ2-3; 8 bases match TRBD2. V lost 2 bases, J lost 6 bases, and 8 bases stayed unmatched. CDR1 and CDR2 (germline): SGHRS, YFSETQ. CDR3 length equals 15 residues. The CDR3, as DNA: TGCGCCAGCAGCTTAGCGGGGGCCCTCCGGGATACGCAGTATTTT. The encoded protein is CASSLAGALRDTQYF.

This clonotype was seen at least ten times. The J gene is TRBJ1-1, the V gene TRBV6-2 or TRBV6-3; D gene uncertain. The CDR3 covers 13 residues. In germline, CDR1 is MNHEY, CDR2 SVGEGT. Deletions cut 6 bases from V and 0 bases from J, with 8 bases between. CDR3 loop: CASRPQLNTEAFF. In DNA, the CDR3 is TGTGCCAGCAGACCACAATTGAACACTGAAGCTTTCTTT.

Many counts were recorded for this clonotype. The chain links TRBV29-1 to TRBJ1-5, with D perhaps TRBD1 (5 bases). The CDR3 totals 12 residues. V was shortened by 4 bases and J by 6 bases, with 10 bases between the two germline ends. The V gene's germline CDR1 is SQVTM and CDR2 ANQGSEA. CDR3 sequence reads: CSVVSGSQPQHF. CDR3 DNA: TGCAGCGTTGTTTCAGGGAGTCAGCCCCAGCATTTT.

This chain joins TRBV10-1 and TRBJ2-1; 7 positions match TRBD2. After removal of 0 bases from V and 15 bases from J, the junction contained 8 bases not matched to a gene. CDR1 and CDR2 (germline): WNHNN, SYGVQD (reference sequence). The CDR3 sequence is 13 residues long. The chain's CDR3 is CASSESGTTLWFF. CDR3 coding DNA: TGCGCCAGCAGTGAGTCCGGGACTACGCTGTGGTTCTTC.

The sample holds a few counts of this clonotype. This chain joins TRBV6-1 and TRBJ2-7; perhaps TRBD1 as D (6 bases). Germline-derived CDR1 and CDR2 are MNHNS and SASEGT. The CDR3 totals 13 residues. Trimming pared 11 bases from V and 3 bases from J, leaving 17 bases between. The CDR3, as DNA: TGTGCCGCCACCGGGACAAGAGGCTACGAGCAGTACTTC. The encoded protein is CAATGTRGYEQYF.

This clonotype was detected only a few times. The chain links TRBV29-1 to TRBJ2-7; D gene unclear. V gave up 1 base and J gave up 3 bases, with 7 bases separating them. Germline V gene lookup returns CDR1 SQVTM and CDR2 ANQGSEA. This CDR3 contains 12 residues. The CDR3 nucleotides read TGCAGCGTTGAAGCTCCGGGCTACGAGCAGTACTTC. Translated, it gives CSVEAPGYEQYF.

There are many counts of this clonotype. Germline and junction disagree at one end, which may indicate a read error. The chain combines TRBV11-2 with TRBJ2-7, with D tentatively TRBD1 or TRBD2 (5 bases each). Germline V gene data show CDR1 as SGHAT and CDR2 as FQNNGV. The CDR3 extends over 13 amino acids. The CDR3: CASSLGETYEQYF. Written as DNA, the CDR3 is TGTGCCAGCAGTTTAGGGGAGACCTACGAGCAGTACTTC. Combining the CDR3 with reference TRBV11-2 and TRBJ2-7 gives the whole variable domain EAGVAQSPRYKIIEKRQSVAFWCNPISGHATLYWYQQILGQGPKLLIQFQNNGVVDDSQLPKDRFSAERLKGVDSTLKIQPAKLEDSAVYLCASSLGETYEQYFGPGTRLTVT.

This clonotype has just a few counts. This chain links TRBV2 with TRBJ2-1, with 10 positions matching TRBD1. The CDR3 extends over 13 amino acids. CDR1 and CDR2 (germline): SNHLY, FYNNEI. The V gene end was trimmed by 7 bases and the J gene end by 7 bases; junction bases not matched to a gene: 4. This chain's CDR3 is CASIWTGGNEQFF. The CDR3 nucleotides are TGTGCCAGCATCTGGACAGGGGGAAATGAGCAGTTCTTC.

This clonotype was seen ten or more times. The V call is TRBV5-1, the J call TRBJ1-2; possibly TRBD1 for D (5 bases). CDR1 and CDR2 (germline): SGHRS, YFSETQ. There are 14 residues in the CDR3. Trimming pared 0 bases from V and 1 base from J, leaving 7 bases between. The CDR3 spells CASSLDRSNYGYTF. CDR3 DNA sequence: TGCGCCAGCAGCTTGGACAGGAGTAACTATGGCTACACCTTC.

This chain joins TRBV12-3 or TRBV12-4 and TRBJ1-2; D uncertain. V dropped 5 bases and J dropped 2 bases, with 15 bases sitting between them. The CDR3 loop spans 15 amino acids. The CDR3 region is CASSPLSPGNYGYTF. The CDR3, as DNA: TGTGCCAGCAGTCCACTCTCTCCGGGGAACTATGGCTACACCTTC.

The genes are TRBV6-1 and TRBJ1-3, with 7 positions matching TRBD1. Trimming removed 2 bases from V and 3 bases from J; junction bases left unmatched: 1. This CDR3 spans 14 amino acids. Per the germline V gene, CDR1 is MNHNS and CDR2 is SASEGT. Here the CDR3 reads CASSEYRGGNTIYF. In DNA, the CDR3 is TGTGCCAGCAGTGAATACAGGGGTGGAAACACCATATATTTT.

The chain links TRBV10-3 to TRBJ2-6; TRBD1 matches at 8 bases. The CDR3 covers 14 residues. Germline CDR1 and CDR2: ENHRY and SYGVKD. V was pared by 6 bases and J by 4 bases, with 2 bases of the junction left unmatched. The CDR3 DNA is TGTGCCATCAGCAGGGGGCTCGGGGCCAACGTCCTGACTTTC. Encoded protein: CAISRGLGANVLTF.

Many counts were recorded for this clonotype. The rearrangement joins TRBV7-9 to TRBJ2-1, with D unresolved. The ends were cut back, 4 bases at V and 6 bases at J, with 4 bases in the middle. CDR1 is SEHNR, CDR2 FQNEAQ, per germline (reference sequence). The CDR3 has 11 amino acids. CDR3 sequence: CASSSANEQFF. CDR3 nucleotides: TGTGCCAGCAGCTCGGCCAATGAGCAGTTCTTC.

In its sample, this clonotype was seen many times. The chain joins TRBV6-2 or TRBV6-3 to TRBJ2-2; 9 bases line up with TRBD2. In germline, CDR1 is MNHEY, CDR2 SVGEGT. CDR3 length: 16 amino acids. Trimming removed 2 bases from V and 0 bases from J; junction bases left unmatched: 1. The CDR3 reads CASSYLAGPNTGELFF. The CDR3, as DNA: TGTGCCAGCAGTTACCTAGCGGGACCGAACACCGGGGAGCTGTTTTTT.

This clonotype was counted between two and nine times. The chain links TRBV7-2 to TRBJ2-7, with D possibly being TRBD1 or TRBD2 (5 bases each). CDR1 SGHTA and CDR2 FQGNSA come from the germline V gene. Between the trimmed V and J ends, which lost 7 bases and 6 bases, there was a span of 25 bases. The CDR3 sequence is 16 residues long. This CDR3 reads CASTGLFRDIGAEQYF. CDR3 DNA sequence: TGTGCCAGCACCGGGTTGTTCCGAGATATCGGGGCCGAGCAGTACTTC.